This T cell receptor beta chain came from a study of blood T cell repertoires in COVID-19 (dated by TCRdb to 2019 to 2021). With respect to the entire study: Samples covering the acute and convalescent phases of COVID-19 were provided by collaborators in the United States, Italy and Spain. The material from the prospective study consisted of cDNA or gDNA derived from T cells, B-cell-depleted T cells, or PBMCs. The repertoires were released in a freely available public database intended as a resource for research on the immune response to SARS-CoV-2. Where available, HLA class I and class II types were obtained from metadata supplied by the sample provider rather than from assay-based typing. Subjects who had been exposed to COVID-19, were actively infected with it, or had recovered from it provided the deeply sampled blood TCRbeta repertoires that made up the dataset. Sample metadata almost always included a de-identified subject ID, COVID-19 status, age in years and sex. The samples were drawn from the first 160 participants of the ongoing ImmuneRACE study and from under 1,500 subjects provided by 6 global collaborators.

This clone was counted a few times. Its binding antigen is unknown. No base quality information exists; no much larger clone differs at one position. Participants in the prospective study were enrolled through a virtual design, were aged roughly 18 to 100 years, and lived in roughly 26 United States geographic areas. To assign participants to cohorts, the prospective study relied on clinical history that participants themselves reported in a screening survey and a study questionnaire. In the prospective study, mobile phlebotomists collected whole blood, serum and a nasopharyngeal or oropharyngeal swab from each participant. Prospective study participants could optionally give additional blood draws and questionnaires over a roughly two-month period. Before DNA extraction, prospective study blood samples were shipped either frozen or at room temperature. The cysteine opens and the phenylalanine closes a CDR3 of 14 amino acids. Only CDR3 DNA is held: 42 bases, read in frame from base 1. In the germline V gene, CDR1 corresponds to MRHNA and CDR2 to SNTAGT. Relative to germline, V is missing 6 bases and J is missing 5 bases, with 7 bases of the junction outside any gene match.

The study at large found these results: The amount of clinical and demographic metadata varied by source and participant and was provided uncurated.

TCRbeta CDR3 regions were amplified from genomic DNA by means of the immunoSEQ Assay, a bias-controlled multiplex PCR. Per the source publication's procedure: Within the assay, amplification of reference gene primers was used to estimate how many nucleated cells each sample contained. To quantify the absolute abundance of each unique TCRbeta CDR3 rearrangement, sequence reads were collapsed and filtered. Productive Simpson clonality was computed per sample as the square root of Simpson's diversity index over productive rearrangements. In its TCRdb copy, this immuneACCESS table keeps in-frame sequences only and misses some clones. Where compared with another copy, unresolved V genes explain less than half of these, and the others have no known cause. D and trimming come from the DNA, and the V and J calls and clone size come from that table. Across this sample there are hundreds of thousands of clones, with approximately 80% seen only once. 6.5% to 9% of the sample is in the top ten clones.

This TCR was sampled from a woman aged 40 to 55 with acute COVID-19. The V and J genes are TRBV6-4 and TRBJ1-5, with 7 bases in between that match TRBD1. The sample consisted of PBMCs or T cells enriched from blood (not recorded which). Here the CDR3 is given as CASSVETGHQPQHF. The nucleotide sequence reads TGTGCCAGCAGCGTCGAGACAGGGCATCAGCCCCAGCATTTT.